The entry that follows covers one T cell receptor (beta chain) sequence. Researchers tagged individual cDNA molecules with unique molecular identifiers. In TCRdb, the 5' RACE reads were re-called with MiXCR into one record per CDR3 protein. Of 95,000 to 110,000 distinct CDR3 sequences listed, approximately 12% are singletons. The ends were cut back, 3 bases at V and 8 bases at J, with 14 bases in the middle. The CDR3 is 14 residues long. The data derive from a study of early T cells in non-severe SARS-CoV-2 infection. Turning to the study itself: Chains were unpaired, as sequencing was done on bulk RNA from unsorted whole blood.

The clonotype was recovered from an adult who was a healthcare worker with PCR-confirmed SARS-CoV-2 infection or an uninfected control (not recorded which). The chain employs TRBV12-3 or TRBV12-4 and TRBJ2-1; D possibly matches TRBD1 or TRBD2 (5 bases each). Sequenced material: whole blood. The CDR3 DNA sequence: TGTGCCAGCAGTTTCAGGGACGCGAGCTATGAGCAGTTCTTC. Protein: CASSFRDASYEQFF.